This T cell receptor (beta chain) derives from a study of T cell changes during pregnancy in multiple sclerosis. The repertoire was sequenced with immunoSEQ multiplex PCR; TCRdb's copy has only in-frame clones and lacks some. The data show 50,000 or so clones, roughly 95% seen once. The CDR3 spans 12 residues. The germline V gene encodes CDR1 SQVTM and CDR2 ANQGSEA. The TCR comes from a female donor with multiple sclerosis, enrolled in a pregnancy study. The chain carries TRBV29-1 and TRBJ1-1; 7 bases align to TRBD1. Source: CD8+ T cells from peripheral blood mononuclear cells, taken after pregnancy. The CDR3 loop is CSGAGGNTEAFF. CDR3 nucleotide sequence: TGCAGTGGTGCAGGGGGGAACACTGAAGCTTTCTTT.